The rows below give T cell receptor beta chains drawn from one sample of a study of ipilimumab plus nivolumab after autologous stem cell transplantation. TCRdb's table, derived via immunoSEQ multiplex PCR, lists solely in-frame clones and lacks some. The sample holds around 23,000 clones, roughly 74% seen once. This material consisted of PBMCs, taken in a trial of ipilimumab plus nivolumab as post-transplant consolidation. These receptors all stem from a male donor with diffuse large B-cell lymphoma. CDR3s include the opening cysteine and the closing phenylalanine or tryptophan. The order of the fields is J gene, clone size, V gene, D gene, CDR3 protein, CDR3 DNA. The D gene is left open where the match is weak. Where a row states a size, it is once, few, many or the class of an expanded clone; other rows omit it.

TRBJ1-6 | . | TRBV19 | TRBD1 | CASSTHDRGQGNSPLHF | TGTGCCAGTAGTACCCATGACAGGGGGCAAGGTAATTCACCCCTCCACTTT
TRBJ2-6 | once | TRBV18 | . | CASSPELSGANVLTF | TGTGCCAGCTCACCAGAGCTATCTGGGGCCAACGTCCTGACTTTC
TRBJ2-1 | . | TRBV9 | . | CASSVAIDKQFF | TGTGCCAGCAGCGTAGCTATCGATAAGCAGTTCTTC
TRBJ1-2 | . | TRBV7-9 | . | CALESGTNCGYTF | TGTGCCCTCGAAAGCGGGACTAACTGTGGCTACACCTTC
TRBJ2-3 | few | TRBV5-1 | TRBD2 | CASSLEASGSRGTDTQYF | TGCGCCAGCAGCTTGGAGGCTAGCGGGAGCCGAGGCACAGATACGCAGTATTTT
TRBJ1-4 | few | TRBV5-1 | . | CASTSGVANEKLFF | TGCGCCAGCACTTCGGGGGTGGCTAATGAAAAACTGTTTTTT
TRBJ2-6 | . | TRBV18 | . | CASSPPSGSPGANVLTF | TGTGCCAGCTCACCACCCAGCGGTTCCCCTGGGGCCAACGTCCTGACTTTC
TRBJ1-6 | . | TRBV6-5 | . | CASSSRPGGTAPLHF | TGTGCCAGCAGTTCGAGACCTGGGGGCACGGCACCCCTCCACTTT
TRBJ2-1 | . | TRBV5-1 | TRBD2 | CASKPLAGVYNEQFF | TGCGCCAGCAAGCCTCTAGCGGGAGTCTACAATGAGCAGTTCTTC
TRBJ2-3 | . | TRBV5-1 | . | CASSPAAGPDTQYF | TGCGCCAGCAGCCCAGCGGCAGGCCCAGATACGCAGTATTTT
TRBJ2-3 | . | TRBV27 | . | CASSSSQGLTDTQYF | TGTGCCAGCAGTTCCTCCCAAGGCCTCACAGATACGCAGTATTTT
TRBJ2-1 | . | TRBV10-3 | . | CAVRENYNEQFF | TGTGCCGTAAGAGAGAACTACAATGAGCAGTTCTTC
TRBJ2-5 | . | TRBV2 | TRBD1 | CASIYDRGQETQYF | TGTGCCAGCATCTATGACAGGGGTCAGGAGACCCAGTACTTC
TRBJ2-1 | . | TRBV13 | . | CASSPITMDEQFF | TGTGCCAGCAGCCCTATTACGATGGATGAGCAGTTCTTC
TRBJ1-5 | . | TRBV18 | TRBD1 | CASSQGALHSNQPQHF | TGTGCCAGCTCACAGGGGGCTCTACATAGCAATCAGCCCCAGCATTTT
TRBJ2-5 | . | TRBV12-5 | . | CASGSTQRAQWEETQYF | TGTGCTAGTGGTTCCACCCAGAGGGCTCAGTGGGAGGAGACCCAGTACTTC
TRBJ2-5 | . | TRBV7-3 | TRBD2 | CASSSSGGAVQYF | TGTGCCAGCAGCTCCAGCGGGGGAGCGGTCCAGTACTTC
TRBJ2-7 | . | TRBV27 | . | CASSLQVRDYEQYF | TGTGCCAGCAGTCTCCAAGTCAGAGACTACGAGCAGTACTTC
TRBJ2-5 | . | TRBV7-2 | TRBD2 | CASSYSGLAGETQYF | TGTGCCAGCAGCTATTCGGGACTAGCGGGAGAGACCCAGTACTTC
TRBJ1-1 | . | TRBV11-2 | . | CASSPITGTTNTEAFF | TGTGCCAGCAGCCCTATTACAGGGACTACGAACACTGAAGCTTTCTTT
TRBJ2-7 | . | TRBV28 | . | CASSYRGTYEQYF | TGTGCCAGCAGTTACCGGGGGACCTACGAGCAGTACTTC
TRBJ2-1 | . | TRBV7-3 | TRBD2 | CASSRTGLAGDYNEQFF | TGTGCCAGCAGCCGGACCGGTCTAGCGGGAGATTACAATGAGCAGTTCTTC
TRBJ2-5 | . | TRBV7-9 | . | CASSLRGETQYF | TGTGCCAGCAGCTTAAGGGGAGAGACCCAGTACTTC
TRBJ2-1 | . | TRBV5-6 | TRBD1 | CASSLYRDRGRNEQFF | TGTGCCAGCAGCTTGTATCGGGACAGGGGTAGGAATGAGCAGTTCTTC
TRBJ2-5 | . | TRBV6-1 | . | CASSVLRDQETQYF | TGTGCCAGCAGTGTGTTGCGGGACCAAGAGACCCAGTACTTC
TRBJ1-2 | few | TRBV4-1 | . | CASSQEGANYGYTF | TGCGCCAGCAGCCAAGAGGGGGCTAACTATGGCTACACCTTC
TRBJ2-5 | . | TRBV25-1 | . | CASSDSSSRETQYF | TGTGCCAGCAGTGATTCATCGTCGCGGGAGACCCAGTACTTC
TRBJ2-5 | . | TRBV7-3 | . | CASSLWTAPEETQYF | TGTGCCAGCAGCCTGTGGACAGCCCCGGAGGAGACCCAGTACTTC
TRBJ2-7 | . | TRBV7-9 | TRBD1 | CASSSDRVWQYF | TGTGCCAGCAGCTCAGACAGGGTCTGGCAGTACTTC
TRBJ2-7 | few | TRBV7-3 | . | CASSLNLEQYF | TGTGCCAGCAGCTTAAATCTAGAGCAGTACTTC
TRBJ1-4 | . | TRBV10-3 | TRBD1 | CAISESPGQGAPDEKLFF | TGTGCCATCAGTGAGTCTCCGGGACAGGGTGCCCCGGATGAAAAACTGTTTTTT
TRBJ1-1 | . | TRBV2 | TRBD1 | CASSDLPTGEAFF | TGTGCCAGCAGTGACCTACCGACAGGGGAAGCTTTCTTT
TRBJ2-7 | . | TRBV10-3 | . | CAISESRLGSEQYF | TGTGCCATCAGTGAGTCTCGTTTGGGATCTGAGCAGTACTTC
TRBJ1-6 | . | TRBV10-2 | . | CASSWDSNSPLHF | TGCGCCAGCAGTTGGGACTCTAATTCACCCCTCCACTTT
TRBJ1-2 | few | TRBV2 | . | CASSGAGAGGYTF | TGTGCCAGCAGTGGGGCGGGGGCAGGTGGCTACACCTTC
TRBJ2-7 | . | TRBV30 | . | CACISRVLPYEQYF | TGTGCCTGTATTAGCAGGGTACTTCCCTACGAGCAGTACTTC
TRBJ2-1 | . | TRBV18 | . | CASSPSHDSYNEQFF | TGTGCCAGCTCACCGTCCCACGACTCCTACAATGAGCAGTTCTTC
TRBJ2-7 | . | TRBV7-2 | . | CASSPWTNYEQYF | TGTGCCAGCAGCCCATGGACTAACTACGAGCAGTACTTC
TRBJ2-3 | . | TRBV5-1 | TRBD1 | CASSVGQGAPDTQYF | TGCGCCAGCAGCGTGGGACAGGGGGCCCCAGATACGCAGTATTTT
TRBJ2-5 | . | TRBV4-1 | . | CASSQAGMLETQYF | TGCGCCAGCAGCCAGGCCGGGATGTTGGAGACCCAGTACTTC
TRBJ1-6 | medium-sized | TRBV2 | . | CASREGNSPLHF | TGTGCCAGCAGGGAGGGGAATTCACCCCTCCACTTT
TRBJ2-2 | . | TRBV5-1 | . | CASSLLSGAGELFF | TGCGCCAGCAGCTTGTTAAGTGGAGCCGGGGAGCTGTTTTTT
TRBJ2-2 | . | TRBV6-1 | TRBD2 | CASSEAALAGANTGELFF | TGTGCCAGCAGTGAAGCGGCCCTAGCGGGCGCGAACACCGGGGAGCTGTTTTTT
TRBJ2-7 | . | TRBV19 | . | CASSPGTSSYEQYF | TGTGCCAGTAGTCCAGGGACAAGCTCCTACGAGCAGTACTTC
TRBJ2-1 | . | TRBV10-1 | . | CASSESMSGDGDNEQFF | TGCGCCAGCAGTGAGTCGATGTCGGGGGACGGAGACAATGAGCAGTTCTTC
TRBJ2-3 | once | TRBV5-1 | TRBD2 | CASSLSSGGDTQYF | TGCGCCAGCAGCTTATCTAGCGGGGGGGATACGCAGTATTTT
TRBJ1-1 | . | TRBV12-5 | . | CASGGANRADMNTEAFF | TGTGCTAGTGGTGGGGCTAACAGGGCTGACATGAACACTGAAGCTTTCTTT
TRBJ2-3 | . | TRBV6-1 | . | CASPDGITDTQYF | TGTGCCTCGCCCGATGGGATCACAGATACGCAGTATTTT
TRBJ1-1 | . | TRBV7-9 | . | CASSSGATEAFF | TGTGCCAGCAGCTCAGGGGCCACTGAAGCTTTCTTT
TRBJ1-5 | . | TRBV19 | TRBD1 | CASSTDGTGNNQPQHF | TGTGCCAGTAGTACGGACGGGACAGGGAACAATCAGCCCCAGCATTTT
TRBJ2-1 | . | TRBV9 | TRBD1 | CASSAQGAGYNEQFF | TGTGCCAGCAGCGCCCAGGGGGCAGGCTACAATGAGCAGTTCTTC
TRBJ1-5 | once | TRBV9 | . | CASSVDDGRGQPQHF | TGTGCCAGCAGCGTAGATGACGGAAGGGGTCAGCCCCAGCATTTT
TRBJ2-1 | . | TRBV4-2 | . | CASSQPGLQSSYNEQFF | TGTGCCAGCAGCCAACCTGGACTCCAGAGCTCCTACAATGAGCAGTTCTTC
TRBJ2-1 | . | TRBV7-7 | TRBD1 | CASSPGQANNEQFF | TGTGCTAGCAGCCCAGGACAGGCAAACAATGAGCAGTTCTTC
TRBJ2-7 | . | TRBV13 | . | CASSLGRNFEQYF | TGTGCCAGCAGCTTAGGCAGGAACTTCGAGCAGTACTTC
TRBJ2-4 | . | TRBV28 | TRBD1 | CASSASGTGYQIQYF | TGTGCCAGCAGTGCCTCCGGGACAGGGTACCAAATTCAGTACTTC
TRBJ1-4 | . | TRBV27 | . | CASSFSLTGEKLFF | TGTGCCAGCAGTTTTAGCCTTACTGGGGAAAAACTGTTTTTT
TRBJ1-5 | . | TRBV30 | . | CAWGPGGYVQHF | TGTGCCTGGGGCCCCGGAGGGTATGTCCAGCATTTT
TRBJ2-2 | . | TRBV30 | . | CAWSPLNTGELFF | TGTGCCTGGAGTCCACTGAACACCGGGGAGCTGTTTTTT